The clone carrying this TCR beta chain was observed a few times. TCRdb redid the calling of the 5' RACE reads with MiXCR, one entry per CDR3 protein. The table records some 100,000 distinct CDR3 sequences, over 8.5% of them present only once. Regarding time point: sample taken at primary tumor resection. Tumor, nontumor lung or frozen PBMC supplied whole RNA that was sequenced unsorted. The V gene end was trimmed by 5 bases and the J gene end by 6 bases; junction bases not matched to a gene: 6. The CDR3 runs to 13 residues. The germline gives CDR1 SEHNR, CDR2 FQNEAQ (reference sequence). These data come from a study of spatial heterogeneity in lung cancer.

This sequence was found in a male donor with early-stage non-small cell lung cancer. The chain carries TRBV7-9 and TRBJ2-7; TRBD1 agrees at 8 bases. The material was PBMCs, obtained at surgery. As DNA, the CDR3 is TGTGCCAGCAGCCAGGGGGCGGCCCTCGAGCAGTACTTC. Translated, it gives CASSQGAALEQYF. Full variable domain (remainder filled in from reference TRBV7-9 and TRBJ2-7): DTGVSQNPRHKITKRGQNVTFRCDPISEHNRLYWYRQTLGQGPEFLTYFQNEAQLEKSRLLSDRFSAERPKGSFSTLEIQRTEQGDSAMYLCASSQGAALEQYFGPGTRLTVT.